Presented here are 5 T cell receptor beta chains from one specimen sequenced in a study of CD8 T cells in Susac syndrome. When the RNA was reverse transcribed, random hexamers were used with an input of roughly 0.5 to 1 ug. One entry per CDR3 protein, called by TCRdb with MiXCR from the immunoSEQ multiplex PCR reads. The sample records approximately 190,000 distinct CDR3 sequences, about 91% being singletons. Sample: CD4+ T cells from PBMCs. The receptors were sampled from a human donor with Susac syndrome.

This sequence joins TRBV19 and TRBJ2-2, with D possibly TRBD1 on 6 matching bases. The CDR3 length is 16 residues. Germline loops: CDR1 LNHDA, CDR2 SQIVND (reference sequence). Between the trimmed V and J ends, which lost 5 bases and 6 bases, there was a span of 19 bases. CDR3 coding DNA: TGTGCCAGTAGTCGGTCCAGGGGAGTAAAAGCCGGGGAGCTGTTTTTT. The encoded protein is CASSRSRGVKAGELFF.

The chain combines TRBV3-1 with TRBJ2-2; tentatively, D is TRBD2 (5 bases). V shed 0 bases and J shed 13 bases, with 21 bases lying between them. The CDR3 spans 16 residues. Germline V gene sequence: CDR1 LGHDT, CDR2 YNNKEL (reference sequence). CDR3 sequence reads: CASSQEGRLGVVGLFF. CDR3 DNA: TGTGCCAGCAGCCAAGAAGGTCGACTCGGGGTGGTTGGGCTGTTTTTT.

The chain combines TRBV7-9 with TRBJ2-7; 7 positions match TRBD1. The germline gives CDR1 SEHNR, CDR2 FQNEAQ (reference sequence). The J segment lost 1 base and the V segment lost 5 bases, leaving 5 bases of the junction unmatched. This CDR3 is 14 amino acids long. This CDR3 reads CASSRRDRSYEQYF. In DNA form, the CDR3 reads TGTGCCAGCAGCCGCCGGGACAGATCCTACGAGCAGTACTTC.

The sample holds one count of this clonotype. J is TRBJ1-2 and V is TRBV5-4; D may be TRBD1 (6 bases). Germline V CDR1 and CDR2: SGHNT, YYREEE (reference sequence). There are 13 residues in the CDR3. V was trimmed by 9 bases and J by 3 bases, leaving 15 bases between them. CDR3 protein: CATRGLVDYGYTF. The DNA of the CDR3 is TGTGCCACGAGGGGGTTAGTGGACTATGGCTACACCTTC. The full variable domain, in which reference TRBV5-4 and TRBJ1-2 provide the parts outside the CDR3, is ETGVTQSPTHLIKTRGQQVTLRCSSQSGHNTVSWYQQALGQGPQFIFQYYREEENGRGNFPPRFSGLQFPNYSSELNVNALELDDSALYLCATRGLVDYGYTFGSGTRLTVV.

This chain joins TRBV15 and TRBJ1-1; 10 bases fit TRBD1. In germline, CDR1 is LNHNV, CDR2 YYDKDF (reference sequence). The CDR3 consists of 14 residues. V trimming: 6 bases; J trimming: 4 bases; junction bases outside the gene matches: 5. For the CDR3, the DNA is TGTGCCACCAGTTGGAGGACAGGGGGCACTGAAGCTTTCTTT. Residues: CATSWRTGGTEAFF.